The clone carrying this T cell receptor beta chain is labeled medium-sized. The data stem from a study of control samples from healthy donors and cancer patients. TCRdb keeps only in-frame clones here, not all; method: immunoSEQ multiplex PCR. This table has 350,000 to 450,000 clones, around nine tenths appearing once. Deletions cut 5 bases from V and 7 bases from J, with 8 bases between. Germline V CDR1 and CDR2: MDHEN, SYDVKM. The CDR3 sequence is 11 residues long. The rearrangement links TRBV28 to TRBJ1-1; D not resolved. The sequencing sample was made of PBMCs. This receptor was obtained from a man between 40 and 49 years old with head and neck cancer. In DNA form, the CDR3 reads TGTGCCAGCAGTCCCCTCAGTGAAGCTTTCTTT. This codes for CASSPLSEAFF.